This T cell receptor beta chain was identified in a study of cytomegalovirus exposure and HLA in healthy donors (dated by TCRdb to between 2016 and 2019). Looking at the study overall: An earlier analysis of roughly 570 of the donors reported about 280 Gb of sequence data and roughly 120 million unique TCR beta sequences obtained from around 190 million T cells. A handful of DR-DQ haplotypes were treated as single units for association and clustering because of strong linkage in the cohort. About 280 gigabases of sequencing data and around 90 million unique TCR sequences made up an early release that covered about 640 HLA-typed donors. The study combined high-throughput TCR immunosequencing, statistical association of individual TCRs with disease status, and machine learning to predict cytomegalovirus infection status. Class I and class II HLA loci were covered by the typing at four-digit resolution. The T cell repertoires of 670 or so subjects were profiled by immunosequencing and related to cytomegalovirus serostatus. Every repertoire in the discovery cohort had been generated on one and the same sequencing platform. A later genetic analysis used genome-wide SNP genotypes for 398 of the 666 donors, treating that subset as a discovery cohort. Donor age, sex, ethnicity and CMV serostatus were collected together with the repertoire data. Among the approximately 430 genotyped donors, around 81% belonged to the genetic ancestry cluster associated with self-reported Caucasian donors. To decide whether each TCR beta V gene segment behaved as functional or pseudogenic, an earlier analysis of some 600 of the donors relied on high-throughput TCR beta sequencing. On average, around 200,000 unique TCR beta nucleotide sequences were sequenced per donor among a few hundred genotyped donors of the cohort, with 15% to 20% of those sequences being non-productive. Rather than drawing on any new phenotypic data, the later analysis identified candidate immune exposures from TCR beta sequences and the way those sequences occurred across donors. Along with the approximately 600-subject first cohort, a separate validation cohort of 120 different subjects was used. A later analysis re-examined previously published TCR beta repertoires from several hundred donors and added high-resolution HLA genotyping to investigate patterns of TCR occurrence. The study aimed to test whether signatures of past pathogen exposure could be identified by cataloging public T cell receptors. The number of donors typed differed by locus, with roughly 620-630 for A, B, C, DRB1 and DQB1, approximately 500 for DQA1, over 600 for DPA1, and around 450 for DPB1.

The CDR3 sequence holds 13 residues, the cysteine and phenylalanine included. The entry retains the CDR3 DNA only, 39 bases that are in frame from base 1. The junction carries 9 bases between V and J, which are trimmed by 4 bases and 3 bases respectively. The germline V gene yields MDHEN for CDR1 and SYDVKM for CDR2. The paper's findings and limits, for the study overall: A further reported finding was that TCR beta sequences accurately predicted the HLA-A and HLA-B alleles for most subjects in the first cohort. In both the original and validation cohorts, the classifier was reported to diagnose cytomegalovirus status with high specificity and sensitivity. Because some donors lacked HLA typing at each locus, the association tests relied only on the typed subset. Only TCR beta chains were sequenced in this cohort, and the absence of alpha or paired-chain data limited detectable features. In a later genetic analysis, fewer N-insertions in productive TCRs were reported among donors in an Asian-associated ancestry cluster than the approximately 630-donor mean. A later analysis associated 15,000 to 20,000 TCR beta sequences with specific HLA alleles at a false discovery rate of 0.05. In an earlier analysis of fewer than 700 of the donors, most TCR beta V segments appeared in productive rearrangements about 87% or about 30% of the time, broadly matching IMGT annotations. The authors suggested that the approach could potentially be extended to other disease states and immunological phenotypes. Because counts were too low, roughly 18 rarely observed V segments, including chromosome 9 orphons, were left out of the earlier analysis of approximately 580 of the donors. In vitro tests confirmed that a few of the cytomegalovirus-associated TCR beta chains recognize cytomegalovirus antigens. In a later analysis, HLA-associated TCR beta chains showed more clonal expansion and lower generation probabilities than non-associated chains that were equally common. Most TCR sequences were observed very rarely across donors, whereas some public TCRs were present in many individuals. Strong co-occurrence of HLA alleles, especially DR and DQ, made assigning TCR associations to individual alleles difficult. In a later analysis, several top co-occurrence clusters were reported to appear linked to parvovirus B19, influenza, CMV and Epstein-Barr virus. Some IMGT-functional V segments, including TRBV6-2 and TRBV6-3, could not be told apart with the 87-base-pair reads, so those segments were excluded. In a later genetic analysis, a missense DCLRE1C variant was associated with V-gene and J-gene trimming of TCR beta chains, and the association was replicated in an independent cohort. Linkage disequilibrium might explain the correlated functional status among segregating V segments, but an unknown experimental factor could not be excluded. A later analysis found that TCR association rates varied across HLA loci, with DRB1 alleles showing the most associated TCRs and HLA-C alleles the fewest. According to a later analysis, most CMV-associated TCR beta chains appeared to be HLA-restricted, and the HLA associations seemed to be driven largely by CMV exposure. A group of highly shared sequence variants was considered likely to be a technical artifact of the sequencing pipeline. For the cohort, immune exposure information was limited to CMV serostatus. The study listed approximately 150 TCR beta chains as associated with cytomegalovirus. Presence/absence analyses assumed roughly uniform sequencing depth across donors, an assumption that may not hold.

The cohort comprised some 730 healthy bone marrow donors. At the time of sampling, all cohort members were nominally healthy, though unrecorded immune exposures were likely present. The donor tested CMV seronegative and was one of the 352 seronegative cohort members. Each donor provided a peripheral blood sample, and peripheral blood mononuclear cells were used for TCR beta sequencing. Genomic DNA extraction from the blood cell samples was performed with the Qiagen DNeasy Blood Extraction Kit. The library was prepared using the immunoSEQ multiplex PCR assay. For the multiplex PCR, a mixture combining 60 forward primers for TCR Vbeta segments and 13 reverse primers for TCR Jbeta segments was used. A multiplex PCR assay on genomic DNA amplified the CDR3 region of rearranged TCR beta genes. Amplified TCR beta libraries were sequenced as 87-base-pair reads on the Illumina HiSeq System. The published analysis was carried out like this. In a later analysis, 80 million or so unique TCR beta chains were counted across the 500 to 850 repertoires, and roughly 11 million of these chains were shared by at least two donors. A nearest-neighbor algorithm error-corrected the raw reads and collapsed the reads into unique sequences, merging closely related sequences to remove PCR and sequencing errors. CDR3 sequences were aligned to IMGT reference sequences to assign V, D and J gene segments. For a sequence to be retained, a match of at least six nucleotides was required to both a V gene segment and a J gene segment. Rearrangements were classified as productive when the CDR3 lacked stop codons and remained in frame with V and J, and all other rearrangements were classified as non-productive. Following IMGT convention, CDR3 was defined as the stretch from the second conserved V-encoded cysteine up to the conserved J-encoded phenylalanine. Sequences without an unambiguous match to a single V gene segment were excluded from the earlier analysis of 450 to 750 of the donors. In an earlier analysis of 587 of the donors, V segments were called functional above 56.7% productive rearrangements and were called segregating when the between-donor standard deviation exceeded 5%. To diagnose cytomegalovirus status from the catalog of TCR beta chain sequences, a statistical classification framework was built. V and J gene assignment, in a later analysis, came from comparing TCR nucleotide sequences with IMGT/GENE-DB human TR gene sequences. In a later analysis, CDR3 sequences and most-parsimonious VDJ recombination scenarios were assigned using the TCRdist pipeline. A later analysis defined each TCR beta chain by its CDR3 amino acid sequence plus V-gene family, and excluded reads lacking a unique V-gene family. A later analysis removed roughly 590 highly shared, low-generation-probability nucleotide sequences to deal with suspected cross-contamination and a sequencing artifact. In a later analysis, a clonal expansion index was calculated for each public chain from normalized within-repertoire ranks of inferred template counts. A later analysis computed generation probabilities with a VDJ recombination model fitted to out-of-frame rearrangements, and checked the results against IGoR. Hypergeometric tests were used in a later analysis to score TCR-TCR, TCR-HLA and TCR-CMV co-occurrence, with a repertoire-size bias correction applied to the TCR pairs. False discovery rates were estimated in a later analysis by permuting HLA or CMV assignments 20 times. In a later analysis, co-occurring TCRs were grouped with DBSCAN, and TCRdist sequence similarity was added when clustering was performed within HLA-allele-positive subsets. Co-occurrence clustering excluded repertoires with fewer than 30,000 or more than 120,000 public chains, plus five with anomalous nucleotide sharing. Held by TCRdb, this immuneACCESS table contains in-frame sequences only and omits some clones. Under half of the omission traces to an unresolved V gene where checked; the cause of the rest is unknown. For V, J and clone size, that table is used; D and trimming come from the DNA. The sample table holds under 150,000 clones, of which about 82% were seen once. Together, the top ten hold roughly 3.5% of the sample.

Points on this clone: No cognate antigen has been identified for it. No quality values exist for individual bases; no much larger clone is one base distant.

Recombination connected TRBV28 to TRBJ1-2, and TRBD1 may be the D gene, going by 5 matching bases. The sample was PBMCs. The sequence came from a male donor in good health and CMV-seronegative. The sequence in DNA is TGTGCCAGCAGTTCCACAGGCCACTATGGCTACACCTTC. Its protein is CASSSTGHYGYTF.